A selection of T cell receptor beta chains follows, all from one sample in a study of cytomegalovirus exposure and HLA in healthy donors. Assay: immunoSEQ multiplex PCR; the TCRdb copy retains only in-frame clones and omits some. Altogether more than 95,000 clones are present, 85% to 90% being singletons, with the ten largest covering roughly 2%. The sequencing input was PBMCs. The source of these receptors is a woman in her late teens or twenties in good health and CMV-seronegative. Each CDR3 is given without its conserved first and last residue. The order of the fields is V gene, J gene, CDR3 protein.

V: TRBV28; J: TRBJ2-7; CDR3: ASSKADRDLGEQY
V: TRBV5-1; J: TRBJ2-3; CDR3: ASSPGGGDTQY
V: TRBV5-1; J: TRBJ2-7; CDR3: ASSPSGTPLYEQY
V: TRBV7-6; J: TRBJ1-3; CDR3: ASSLDPVVRGGGNTIY
V: TRBV18; J: TRBJ1-4; CDR3: ASSPAGGERNEKLF
V: TRBV4-1; J: TRBJ1-1; CDR3: ASSQVEGLNTEAF
V: TRBV4-1; J: TRBJ2-7; CDR3: ASSQDMGYGTRTYEQY
V: TRBV25-1; J: TRBJ1-5; CDR3: ASRATQGRNQPQH
V: TRBV6-5; J: TRBJ2-7; CDR3: ASSYRQGEQY
V: TRBV5-1; J: TRBJ2-6; CDR3: ASSQDKPGANVLT
V: TRBV11-3; J: TRBJ2-7; CDR3: ASSQEGTVSYEQY
V: TRBV6-4; J: TRBJ2-1; CDR3: ASSASDWNEQF
V: TRBV2; J: TRBJ2-7; CDR3: ASSTQAYEQY
V: TRBV19; J: TRBJ2-2; CDR3: ASILGELF
V: TRBV5-1; J: TRBJ1-4; CDR3: ASSADSNEKLF
V: TRBV27; J: TRBJ2-2; CDR3: ASSLLTSGLGTGELF
V: TRBV5-1; J: TRBJ1-1; CDR3: ASSLAAGVEAF
V: TRBV4-1; J: TRBJ2-5; CDR3: ASSQDHMGAGGAETQY
V: TRBV28; J: TRBJ1-4; CDR3: ASSFGRVAEKLF
V: TRBV4-1; J: TRBJ2-3; CDR3: ASRMVGGPDTQY
V: TRBV18; J: TRBJ1-1; CDR3: ASSPPEGRTEAF
V: TRBV6-1; J: TRBJ2-4; CDR3: ASSEVGTRRY
V: TRBV6-6; J: TRBJ1-1; CDR3: ASSYSTGDLEAF
V: TRBV2; J: TRBJ1-5; CDR3: ASSEPLGTGPNQPQH
V: TRBV27; J: TRBJ2-5; CDR3: ASSLGGQVETQY
V: TRBV30; J: TRBJ2-5; CDR3: AWSGAPTGGGQETQY
V: TRBV27; J: TRBJ2-7; CDR3: ASSFLSGSKPYEQY
V: TRBV10-3; J: TRBJ2-3; CDR3: ATNGRTVSTDTQY
V: TRBV30; J: TRBJ1-5; CDR3: AWSRGRDQPQH
V: TRBV28; J: TRBJ2-7; CDR3: ASSLGAAGLSSYEQY
V: TRBV12-5; J: TRBJ2-6; CDR3: ASGSRGGIGGANVLT
V: TRBV18; J: TRBJ2-3; CDR3: ASSYSSGTSTDTQY
V: TRBV7-8; J: TRBJ2-6; CDR3: ASSYGQGNSGANVLT
V: TRBV28; J: TRBJ2-2; CDR3: ASSLAAIHTGELF
V: TRBV15; J: TRBJ1-2; CDR3: ATSRPDREYGYT
V: TRBV30; J: TRBJ1-2; CDR3: AWSDLTPGYT
V: TRBV7-9; J: TRBJ1-1; CDR3: ASSLGATLNTEAF
V: TRBV13; J: TRBJ2-3; CDR3: ASSARTSTDTQY
V: TRBV2; J: TRBJ1-5; CDR3: ASSGDRGISNQPQH
V: TRBV28; J: TRBJ1-2; CDR3: ASSPRWGGRNYGYT
V: TRBV27; J: TRBJ2-3; CDR3: ATKPLKRGIIRDGPDTQY
V: TRBV27; J: TRBJ2-2; CDR3: ASRSPLGRGLHTGELF
V: TRBV18; J: TRBJ2-7; CDR3: ASSGTGAYEQY
V: TRBV7-2; J: TRBJ2-5; CDR3: ASSLWTGGLETQY
V: TRBV4-3; J: TRBJ2-1; CDR3: ASSQGLAGRYNEQF
V: TRBV9; J: TRBJ2-7; CDR3: ASSAYGGGTDEQY
V: TRBV10-3; J: TRBJ2-1; CDR3: AISESGTSGTNNEQF
V: TRBV11-2; J: TRBJ2-6; CDR3: ASSPRQGAVSGANVLT
V: TRBV5-1; J: TRBJ2-7; CDR3: ASSLIPGGIGNEQY
V: TRBV27; J: TRBJ2-7; CDR3: ASSLPGGNNQY
V: TRBV2; J: TRBJ2-2; CDR3: ASSEYSGGAGELF